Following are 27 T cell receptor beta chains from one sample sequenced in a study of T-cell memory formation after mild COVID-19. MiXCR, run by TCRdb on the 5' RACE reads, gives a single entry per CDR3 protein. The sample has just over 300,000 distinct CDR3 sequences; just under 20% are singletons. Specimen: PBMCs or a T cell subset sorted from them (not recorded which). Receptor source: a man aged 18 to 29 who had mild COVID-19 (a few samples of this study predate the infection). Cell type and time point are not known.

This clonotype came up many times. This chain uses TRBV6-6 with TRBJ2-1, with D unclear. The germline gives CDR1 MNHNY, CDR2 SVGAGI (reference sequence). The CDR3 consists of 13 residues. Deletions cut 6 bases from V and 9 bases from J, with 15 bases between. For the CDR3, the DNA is TGTGCCAGCAGCCTACCGCAAGTGGGTGAGCAGTTCTTC. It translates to CASSLPQVGEQFF.

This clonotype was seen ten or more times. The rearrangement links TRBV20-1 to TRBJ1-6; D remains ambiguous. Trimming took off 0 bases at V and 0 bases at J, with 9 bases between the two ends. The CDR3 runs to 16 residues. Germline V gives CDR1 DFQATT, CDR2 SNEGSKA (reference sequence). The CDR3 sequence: CSARDPTSSYNSPLHF. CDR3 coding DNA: TGCAGTGCTAGAGACCCGACTTCCTCCTATAATTCACCCCTCCACTTT.

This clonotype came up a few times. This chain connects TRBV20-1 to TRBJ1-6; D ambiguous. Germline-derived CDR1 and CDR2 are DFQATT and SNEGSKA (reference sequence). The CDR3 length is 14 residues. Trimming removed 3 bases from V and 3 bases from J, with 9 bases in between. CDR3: CSASSENYNSPLHF. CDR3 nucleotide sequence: TGCAGTGCTAGTTCGGAAAACTATAATTCACCCCTCCACTTT.

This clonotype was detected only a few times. CDR3 in DNA: TGTGCCATTCAGGTGAACACTGAAGCTTTCTTT. Translating it yields CAIQVNTEAFF. The V call is TRBV10-3, the J call TRBJ1-1, with D hard to call. This CDR3 contains 11 residues. Germline V CDR1 and CDR2: ENHRY, SYGVKD. V lost 9 bases and J 0 bases, leaving 5 bases between the germline ends.

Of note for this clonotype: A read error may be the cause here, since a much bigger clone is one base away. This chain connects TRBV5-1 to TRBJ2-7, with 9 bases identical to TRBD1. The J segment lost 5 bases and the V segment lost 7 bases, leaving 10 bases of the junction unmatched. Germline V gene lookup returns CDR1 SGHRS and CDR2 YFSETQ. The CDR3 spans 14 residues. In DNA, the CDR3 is TGCGCCAGCTCCAGCCGGGACAGGGCCCACGAGCAGTACTTC. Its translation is CASSSRDRAHEQYF.

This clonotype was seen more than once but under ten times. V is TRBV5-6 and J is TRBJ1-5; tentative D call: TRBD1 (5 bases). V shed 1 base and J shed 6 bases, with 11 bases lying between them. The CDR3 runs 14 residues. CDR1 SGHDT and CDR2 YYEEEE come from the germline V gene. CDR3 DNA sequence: TGTGCCAGCAGCTTGAGGGGCGCCGGTCAGCCCCAGCATTTT. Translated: CASSLRGAGQPQHF.

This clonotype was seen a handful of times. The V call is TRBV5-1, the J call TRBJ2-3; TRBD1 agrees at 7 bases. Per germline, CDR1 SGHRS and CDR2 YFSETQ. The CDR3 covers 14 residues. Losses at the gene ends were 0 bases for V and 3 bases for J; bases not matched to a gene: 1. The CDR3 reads CASSLGTGTDTQYF. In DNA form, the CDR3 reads TGCGCCAGCAGCTTGGGGACAGGAACAGATACGCAGTATTTT.

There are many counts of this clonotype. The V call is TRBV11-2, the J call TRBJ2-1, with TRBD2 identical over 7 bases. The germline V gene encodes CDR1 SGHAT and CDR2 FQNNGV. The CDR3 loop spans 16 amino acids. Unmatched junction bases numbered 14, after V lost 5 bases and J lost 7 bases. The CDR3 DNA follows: TGTGCCAGCAGCCGTCCCTCTAGCGGATTAAGTAATGAGCAGTTCTTC. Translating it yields CASSRPSSGLSNEQFF.

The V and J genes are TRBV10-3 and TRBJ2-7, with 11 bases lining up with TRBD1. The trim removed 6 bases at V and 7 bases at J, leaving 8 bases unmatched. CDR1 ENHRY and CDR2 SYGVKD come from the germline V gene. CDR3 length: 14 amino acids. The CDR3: CAIRSAGTGGEQYV. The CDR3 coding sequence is TGTGCCATCAGATCTGCCGGGACAGGGGGAGAGCAGTACGTC.

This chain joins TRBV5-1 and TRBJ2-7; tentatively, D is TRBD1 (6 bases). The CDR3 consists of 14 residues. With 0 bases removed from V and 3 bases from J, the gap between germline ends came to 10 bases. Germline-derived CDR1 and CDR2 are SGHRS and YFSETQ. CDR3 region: CASSLVQQGYEQYF. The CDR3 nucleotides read TGCGCCAGCAGCTTGGTACAACAGGGCTACGAGCAGTACTTC.

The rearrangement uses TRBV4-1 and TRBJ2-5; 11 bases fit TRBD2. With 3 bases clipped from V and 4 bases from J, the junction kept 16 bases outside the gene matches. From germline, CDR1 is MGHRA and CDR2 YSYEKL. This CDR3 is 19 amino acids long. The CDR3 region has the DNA TGCGCCAGCAGCCATTCCGGGGGAAGGCTAGCGGGGGGCGGAGAGACCCAGTACTTC. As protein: CASSHSGGRLAGGGETQYF.

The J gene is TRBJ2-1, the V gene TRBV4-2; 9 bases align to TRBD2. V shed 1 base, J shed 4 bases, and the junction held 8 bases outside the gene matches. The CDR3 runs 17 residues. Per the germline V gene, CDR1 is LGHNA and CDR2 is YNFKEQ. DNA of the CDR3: TGTGCCAGCAGCCAAGCGACGGCTAGCGGGGTGTACAATGAGCAGTTCTTC. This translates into CASSQATASGVYNEQFF.

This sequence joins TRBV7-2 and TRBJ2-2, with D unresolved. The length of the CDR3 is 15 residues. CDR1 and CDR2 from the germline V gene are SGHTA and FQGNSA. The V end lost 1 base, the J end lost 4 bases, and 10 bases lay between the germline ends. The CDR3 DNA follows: TGTGCCAGCAGCTTAGAAACCGTGGGCACCGGGGAGCTGTTTTTT. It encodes CASSLETVGTGELFF.

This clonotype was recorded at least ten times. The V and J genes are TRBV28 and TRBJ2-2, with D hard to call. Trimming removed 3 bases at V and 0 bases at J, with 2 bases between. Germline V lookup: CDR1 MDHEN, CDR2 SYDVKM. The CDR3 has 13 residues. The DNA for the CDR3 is TGTGCCAGCAGTTTCCCGAACACCGGGGAGCTGTTTTTT. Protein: CASSFPNTGELFF.

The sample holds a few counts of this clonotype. CDR3 in amino acids: CASSLGVEAFF. CDR3 coding DNA: TGTGCCAGCAGTTTAGGGGTTGAAGCTTTCTTT. The chain uses TRBV12-3 or TRBV12-4 and TRBJ1-1; D remains ambiguous. The CDR3 sequence is 11 residues long. Between the trimmed V and J ends, which lost 1 base and 7 bases, there was a span of 4 bases.

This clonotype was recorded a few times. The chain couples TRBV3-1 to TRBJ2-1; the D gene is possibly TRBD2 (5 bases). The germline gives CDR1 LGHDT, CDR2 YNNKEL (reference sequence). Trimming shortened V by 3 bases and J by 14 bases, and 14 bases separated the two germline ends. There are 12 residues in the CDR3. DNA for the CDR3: TGTGCCAGCAGCCACCCTACGGGGAAGGAGTTCTTC. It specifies CASSHPTGKEFF.

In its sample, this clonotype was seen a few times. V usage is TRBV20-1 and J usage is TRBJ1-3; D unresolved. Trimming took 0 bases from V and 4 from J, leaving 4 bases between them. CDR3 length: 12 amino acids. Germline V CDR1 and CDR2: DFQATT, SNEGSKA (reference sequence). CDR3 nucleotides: TGCAGTGCTAGAGATCCCGGAAACACCATATATTTT. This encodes CSARDPGNTIYF.

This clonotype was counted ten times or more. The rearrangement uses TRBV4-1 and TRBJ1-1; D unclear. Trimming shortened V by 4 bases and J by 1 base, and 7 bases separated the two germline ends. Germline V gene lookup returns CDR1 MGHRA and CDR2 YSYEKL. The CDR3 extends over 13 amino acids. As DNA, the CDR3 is TGCGCCAGCAGCCCCCGGGAGAACACTGAAGCTTTCTTT. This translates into CASSPRENTEAFF.

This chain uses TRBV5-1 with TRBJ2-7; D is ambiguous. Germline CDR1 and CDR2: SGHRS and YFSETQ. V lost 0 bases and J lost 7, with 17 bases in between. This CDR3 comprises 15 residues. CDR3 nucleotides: TGCGCCAGCAGCTTGGATCCGCTTTCCGGTCGGGAGCAGTACTTC. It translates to CASSLDPLSGREQYF. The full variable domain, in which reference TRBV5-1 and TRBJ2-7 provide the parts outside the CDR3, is KAGVTQTPRYLIKTRGQQVTLSCSPISGHRSVSWYQQTPGQGLQFLFEYFSETQRNKGNFPGRFSGRQFSNSRSEMNVSTLELGDSALYLCASSLDPLSGREQYFGPGTRLTVT.

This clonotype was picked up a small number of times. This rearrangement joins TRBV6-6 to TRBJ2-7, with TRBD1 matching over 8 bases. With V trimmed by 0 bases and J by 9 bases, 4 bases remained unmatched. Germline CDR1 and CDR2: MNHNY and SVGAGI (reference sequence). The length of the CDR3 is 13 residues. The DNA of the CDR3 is TGTGCCAGCAGTTACTCGACCGGACAGGGGCAGTACGTC. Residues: CASSYSTGQGQYV.

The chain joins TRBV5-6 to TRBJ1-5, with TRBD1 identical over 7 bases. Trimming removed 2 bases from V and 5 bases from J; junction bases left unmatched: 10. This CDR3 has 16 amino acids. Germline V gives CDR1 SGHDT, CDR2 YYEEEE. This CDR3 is CASSFGLRGMDQPQHF. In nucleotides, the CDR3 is TGTGCCAGCAGCTTCGGTCTCAGGGGGATGGATCAGCCCCAGCATTTT.

CDR3 in DNA: TGTGCCAGCAGCTTAGTACAGGGGGCTTCCAATGAGCAGTTCTTC. Translated: CASSLVQGASNEQFF. The chain combines TRBV13 with TRBJ2-1; TRBD1 matches at 9 bases. The germline CDR1 and CDR2 sequences are PRHDT and FYEKMQ (reference sequence). V lost 1 base and J lost 6; bases outside the gene matches: 4. The CDR3 is made up of 15 amino acids.

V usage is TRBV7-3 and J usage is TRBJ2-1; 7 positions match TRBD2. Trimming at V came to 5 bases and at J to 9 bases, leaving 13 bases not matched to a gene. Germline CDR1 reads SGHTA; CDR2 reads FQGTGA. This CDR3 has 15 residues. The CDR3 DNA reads TGTGCCAGCAGCCCTGGACTAGGAATTGACGGTGAGCAGTTCTTC. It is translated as CASSPGLGIDGEQFF.

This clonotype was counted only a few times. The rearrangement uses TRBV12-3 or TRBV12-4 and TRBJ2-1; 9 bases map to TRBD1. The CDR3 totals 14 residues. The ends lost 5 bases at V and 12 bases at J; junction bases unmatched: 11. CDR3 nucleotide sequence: TGTGCCAGCAGTCAGGGACAGGGATTAACTGGGCAGTTCTTC. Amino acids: CASSQGQGLTGQFF.

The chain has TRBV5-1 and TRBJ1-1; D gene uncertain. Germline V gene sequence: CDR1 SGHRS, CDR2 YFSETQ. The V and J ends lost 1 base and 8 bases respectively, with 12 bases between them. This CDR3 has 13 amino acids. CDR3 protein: CASSLWLGKEAFF. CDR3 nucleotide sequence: TGCGCCAGCAGCTTGTGGCTAGGAAAGGAAGCTTTCTTT.

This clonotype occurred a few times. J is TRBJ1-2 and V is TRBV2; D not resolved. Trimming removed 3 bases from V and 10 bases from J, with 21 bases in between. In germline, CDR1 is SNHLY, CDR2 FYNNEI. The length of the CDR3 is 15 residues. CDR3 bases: TGTGCCAGCAGTGAGGATAATTACAGCCGAGGTGACTACACCTTC. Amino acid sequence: CASSEDNYSRGDYTF. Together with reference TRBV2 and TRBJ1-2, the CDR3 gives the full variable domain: EPEVTQTPSHQVTQMGQEVILRCVPISNHLYFYWYRQILGQKVEFLVSFYNNEISEKSEIFDDQFSVERPDGSNFTLKIRSTKLEDSAMYFCASSEDNYSRGDYTFGSGTRLTVV.

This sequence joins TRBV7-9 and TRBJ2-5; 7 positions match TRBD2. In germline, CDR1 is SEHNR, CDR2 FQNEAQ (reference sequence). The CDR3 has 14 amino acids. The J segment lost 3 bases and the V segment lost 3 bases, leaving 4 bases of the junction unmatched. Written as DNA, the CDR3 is TGTGCCAGCAGCTTCTCTCGGGGGGAAGAGACCCAGTACTTC. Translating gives CASSFSRGEETQYF.